The 10 T cell receptor beta chains in this list originate from one sample, sequenced in a study of blood T cells in healthy people across ages. Primed by a sample-barcoded 5' primer and a J-beta primer mix, a second PCR proceeded for about 7 to 12 cycles. Each CDR3 protein is one row after TCRdb ran MiXCR on the 5' RACE reads. This sample has 850,000 to 1,000,000 distinct CDR3 sequences, with just over 50% found just once. The sample consisted of blood. The origin of the receptors is a woman aged 55-70 years in good health.

This clonotype was found a few times. The chain is built from TRBV20-1 and TRBJ2-1; D not certain. This CDR3 has 11 residues. Germline V lookup: CDR1 DFQATT, CDR2 SNEGSKA (reference sequence). V was clipped by 6 bases and J by 10 bases, with 13 bases between them. The CDR3 here is CSASDFGEQFF. CDR3 in DNA: TGCAGTGCCTCCGACTTTGGGGAGCAGTTCTTC.

The chain links TRBV4-1 to TRBJ1-6; D is perhaps TRBD1 (5 bases). The CDR3 loop spans 15 amino acids. Trimming took off 0 bases at V and 7 bases at J, with 10 bases between the two ends. Germline V gene lookup returns CDR1 MGHRA and CDR2 YSYEKL. The chain's CDR3 is CASSQETTANSPLHF. The CDR3 bases are TGCGCCAGCAGCCAAGAAACGACAGCCAATTCACCCCTCCACTTT.

Notes on this clonotype: The junction and the germline gene differ at one end; a read error may be behind it. The rearrangement joins TRBV7-2 to TRBJ2-3; tentatively, D is TRBD2 (5 bases). Germline V gives CDR1 SGHTA, CDR2 FQGNSA. The CDR3 is 14 residues long. The CDR3 reads CANSLDGGTDTQYF. The CDR3 DNA reads as TGTGCCAACAGCTTAGACGGGGGCACAGATACGCAGTATTTT.

The genes are TRBV11-2 and TRBJ1-2; perhaps TRBD1 as D (5 bases). The CDR3 is 15 amino acids. The ends were cut back, 3 bases at V and 5 bases at J, with 16 bases in the middle. Germline V CDR1 and CDR2: SGHAT, FQNNGV. The DNA of the CDR3 is TGTGCCAGCAGCTTTACTCTGGGGACCATATATGGCTACACCTTC. Translating it yields CASSFTLGTIYGYTF.

The J gene is TRBJ2-1, the V gene TRBV14; D is unresolved. The V end lost 2 bases, the J end lost 6 bases, and 8 bases lay between the germline ends. The CDR3 loop spans 13 amino acids. Germline loops: CDR1 SGHDN, CDR2 FVKESK. CDR3 amino acids: CASSQTSLNEQFF. In nucleotides, the CDR3 is TGTGCCAGCAGCCAAACGAGTCTCAATGAGCAGTTCTTC.

The rearrangement uses TRBV28 and TRBJ2-2, with 9 bases that match TRBD1. The J segment lost 9 bases and the V segment lost 6 bases, leaving 11 bases of the junction unmatched. This CDR3 has 15 amino acids. Germline values: CDR1 MDHEN, CDR2 SYDVKM. The CDR3 loop is CASRGPGQGFRELFF. The DNA of the CDR3 is TGTGCCAGCAGGGGACCGGGACAGGGATTCAGGGAGCTGTTTTTT.

This clonotype was counted once. The chain joins TRBV4-1 to TRBJ2-4, with D perhaps TRBD1 or TRBD2 (5 bases each). The germline V gene encodes CDR1 MGHRA and CDR2 YSYEKL. This CDR3 is built from 17 residues. The V end was cut by 4 bases, the J end by 3 bases, with 19 bases between. CDR3 amino acids: CASSPLTGPRDKNIQYF. CDR3 coding DNA: TGCGCCAGCAGCCCCCTAACGGGACCTCGGGACAAAAACATTCAGTACTTC.

This chain joins TRBV6-4 and TRBJ1-2, with D possibly matching TRBD1 (5 bases). Germline assignment: CDR1 MRHNA and CDR2 SNTAGT. V lost 6 bases and J 8 bases, leaving 19 bases between the germline ends. CDR3 length: 14 amino acids. Here the CDR3 reads CASRNRTNQGGYTF. The CDR3 bases are TGTGCCAGCAGAAACAGGACTAACCAAGGGGGCTACACCTTC.

The chain has TRBV11-2 and TRBJ2-3; 14 nucleotides agree with TRBD2. V was clipped by 5 bases and J by 4 bases; unmatched bases: 14. The CDR3 runs 19 residues. Germline CDR1 reads SGHAT; CDR2 reads FQNNGV. The CDR3 region has the DNA TGTGCCAGCAGCCGCGGACTAGCGGGAGGCGTTTCCATAGCAGATACGCAGTATTTT. Its translation: CASSRGLAGGVSIADTQYF.

This clonotype was observed once. The V call is TRBV15, the J call TRBJ2-1; the D gene is possibly TRBD2 (5 bases). Germline V gives CDR1 LNHNV, CDR2 YYDKDF (reference sequence). The CDR3 totals 11 residues. V lost 1 base, J lost 14 bases, and 9 bases lay in between. DNA for the CDR3: TGTGCCACCAGCAGAGGGTGGGAGAAGTTCTTC. It encodes CATSRGWEKFF.